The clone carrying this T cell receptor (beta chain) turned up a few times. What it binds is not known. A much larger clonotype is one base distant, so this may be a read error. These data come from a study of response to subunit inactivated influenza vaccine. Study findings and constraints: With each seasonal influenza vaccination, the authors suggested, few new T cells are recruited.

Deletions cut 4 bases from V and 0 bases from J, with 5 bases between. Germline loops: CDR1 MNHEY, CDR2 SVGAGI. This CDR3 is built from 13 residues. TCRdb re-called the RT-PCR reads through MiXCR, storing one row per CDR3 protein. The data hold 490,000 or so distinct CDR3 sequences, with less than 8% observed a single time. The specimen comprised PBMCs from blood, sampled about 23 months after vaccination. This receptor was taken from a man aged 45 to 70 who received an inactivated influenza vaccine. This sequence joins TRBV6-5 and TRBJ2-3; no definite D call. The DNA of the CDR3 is TGTGCCAGCAGTTGGCGGAGCACAGATACGCAGTATTTT. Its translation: CASSWRSTDTQYF.